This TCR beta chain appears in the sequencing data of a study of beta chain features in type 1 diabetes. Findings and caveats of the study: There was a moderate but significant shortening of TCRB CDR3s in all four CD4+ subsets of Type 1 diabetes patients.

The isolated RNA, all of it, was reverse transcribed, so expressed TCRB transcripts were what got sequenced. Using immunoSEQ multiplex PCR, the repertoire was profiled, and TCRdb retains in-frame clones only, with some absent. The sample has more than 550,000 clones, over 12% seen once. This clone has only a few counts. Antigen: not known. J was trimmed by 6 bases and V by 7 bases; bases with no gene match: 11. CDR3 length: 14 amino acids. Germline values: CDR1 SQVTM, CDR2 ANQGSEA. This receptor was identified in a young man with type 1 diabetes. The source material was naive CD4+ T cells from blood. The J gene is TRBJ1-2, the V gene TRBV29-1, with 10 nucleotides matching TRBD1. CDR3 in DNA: TGCAGCGGCGACATGCCGGGACAGGGGAATGGCTACACCTTC. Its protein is CSGDMPGQGNGYTF.